This T cell receptor beta chain stems from a study of CDR3 diversity in severe acne. CDR1 is SQVTM, CDR2 ANQGSEA, per germline. The CDR3 length is 12 residues. V was shortened by 7 bases and J by 5 bases, with 13 bases between the two germline ends. This clonotype has a count of ten or more. TCRdb itself ran the PCR reads through MiXCR, one entry per CDR3 protein. The table lists about 90,000 distinct CDR3 sequences, 45% to 55% of them singletons. The sample taken for sequencing was blood. V usage is TRBV29-1 and J usage is TRBJ2-3; D unresolved. The source of this sequence is a male donor in good health, serving as a control. The CDR3 DNA sequence: TGCAGCGCTCTGACTTGGGGAGATACGCAGTATTTT. This translates into CSALTWGDTQYF.